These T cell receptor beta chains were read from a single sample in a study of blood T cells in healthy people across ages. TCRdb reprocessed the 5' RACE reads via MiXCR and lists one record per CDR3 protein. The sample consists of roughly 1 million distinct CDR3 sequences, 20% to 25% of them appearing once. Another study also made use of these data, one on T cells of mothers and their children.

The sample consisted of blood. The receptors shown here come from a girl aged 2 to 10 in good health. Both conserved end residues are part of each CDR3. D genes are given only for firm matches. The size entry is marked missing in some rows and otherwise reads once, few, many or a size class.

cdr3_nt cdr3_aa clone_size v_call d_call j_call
TGCAGCGCCGGGACTAGCGCCCTCCTGCATACGCAGTATTTT CSAGTSALLHTQYF NA TRBV29-1 TRBD2 TRBJ2-3
TGTGCCAGCAGCTTAGGCGACGGACTAGCGGGGGCCTACGAGCAGTACTTC CASSLGDGLAGAYEQYF few TRBV13 TRBD2 TRBJ2-7
TGTGCCATCAGACAGGAGGGAGAGGAGACCCAGTACTTC CAIRQEGEETQYF NA TRBV10-3 NA TRBJ2-5
TGTGCCAGCAGCCAAGGCGGCGGTAGGGGTTACTACGAGCAGTACTTC CASSQGGGRGYYEQYF NA TRBV3-1 NA TRBJ2-7
TGTGCCAGCAGCCAAAGTACGACAGGGGTTGGGGAGACCCAGTACTTC CASSQSTTGVGETQYF NA TRBV5-6 TRBD1 TRBJ2-5
TGTGCCAGCTTCCGTCCTCCTGAGCAGTTCTTC CASFRPPEQFF NA TRBV2 NA TRBJ2-1
TGCAGCGTTGGTTCAGGGTGGACTGAAGCTTTCTTT CSVGSGWTEAFF NA TRBV29-1 NA TRBJ1-1
TGCGCCAGCTCCTGGACAGGGACTGAAACTAATGAAAAACTGTTTTTT CASSWTGTETNEKLFF NA TRBV5-1 TRBD1 TRBJ1-4
TGTGCCAGCAGCTCCGGACTAGTGACAGATACGCAGTATTTT CASSSGLVTDTQYF NA TRBV7-2 TRBD2 TRBJ2-3
TGTGCCAGCAGTTCCCGGGCCCCTAATCAGCCCCAGCATTTT CASSSRAPNQPQHF few TRBV27 NA TRBJ1-5
TGTGCCAGCAGTTTGAACACCGGGAAGCTGTTTTTT CASSLNTGKLFF NA TRBV27 NA TRBJ2-2
TGTGCCAGCAGCCCGAGCGACAGTTCAAAAGCTTTCTTT CASSPSDSSKAFF NA TRBV7-9 NA TRBJ1-1
TGCGCCAGCAGCCCCCAGACAACCCAAGAGACCCAGTACTTC CASSPQTTQETQYF NA TRBV5-1 NA TRBJ2-5
TGTGCCAGCAGCCGTTATGGGTCCTACGAGCAGTACTTC CASSRYGSYEQYF few TRBV3-1 NA TRBJ2-7
TGTGCCAGCAGCTTTTTGGGGGGCAAGAACTACGAGCAGTACTTC CASSFLGGKNYEQYF NA TRBV7-2 NA TRBJ2-7
TGCAGTGCTTACCGACAGGGGAGGCACTATGGCTACACCTTC CSAYRQGRHYGYTF once TRBV20-1 TRBD1 TRBJ1-2
TGCGCCAGCAGCCAAGATAGGGGGATTCTCTATGGCTACACCTTC CASSQDRGILYGYTF NA TRBV4-3 NA TRBJ1-2
TGTGCCAGCAGCTTAGGGTTTGCGGTTCTGTCCCAGCATTTT CASSLGFAVLSQHF NA TRBV7-3 NA TRBJ1-5
TGTGCCAGCAGCTCGAAAGCTCGGGACTATAACAATGAGCAGTTCTTC CASSSKARDYNNEQFF few TRBV7-3 TRBD2 TRBJ2-1
TGCAGCACCTTCGAAGCGGGAAGGGTCCCCGAGCAGTACTTC CSTFEAGRVPEQYF once TRBV29-1 TRBD2 TRBJ2-7
TGTGCCAGCAACTTATGGAGGATGAGGGCCGAGAACACTGAAGCTTTCTTT CASNLWRMRAENTEAFF NA TRBV11-2 NA TRBJ1-1
TGTGCCAGCAGCCGCCCGGAGGTTAGCTCCTACGAGCAGTACTTC CASSRPEVSSYEQYF NA TRBV7-2 NA TRBJ2-7
TGTGCCAGCAGCTCCGAGTGGGGAGGAGGGTCTTGGGAGACCCAGTACTTC CASSSEWGGGSWETQYF NA TRBV13 NA TRBJ2-5
TGCAGCGGGTGGGACTCTGATGGCTACACCTTC CSGWDSDGYTF NA TRBV29-1 NA TRBJ1-2
TGCAGCCCAGGTGGGGGACCCTACGAGCAGTACTTC CSPGGGPYEQYF few TRBV29-1 NA TRBJ2-7
TGTGCCAGCAGCTTCGGGGCCAAAAACATTCGGTACTTC CASSFGAKNIRYF few TRBV5-6 NA TRBJ2-4